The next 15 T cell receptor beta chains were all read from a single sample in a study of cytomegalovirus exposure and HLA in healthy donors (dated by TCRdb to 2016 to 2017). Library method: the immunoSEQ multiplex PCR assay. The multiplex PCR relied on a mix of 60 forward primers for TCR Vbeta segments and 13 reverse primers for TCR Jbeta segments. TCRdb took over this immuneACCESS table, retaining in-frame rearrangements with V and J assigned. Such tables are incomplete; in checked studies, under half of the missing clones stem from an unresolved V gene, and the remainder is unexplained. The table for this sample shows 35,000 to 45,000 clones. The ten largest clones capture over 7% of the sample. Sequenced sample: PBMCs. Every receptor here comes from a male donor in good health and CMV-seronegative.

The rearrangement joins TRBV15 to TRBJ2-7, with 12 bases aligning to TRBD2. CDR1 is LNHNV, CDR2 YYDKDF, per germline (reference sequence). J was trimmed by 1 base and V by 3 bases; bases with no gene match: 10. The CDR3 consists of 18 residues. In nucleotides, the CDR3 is TGTGCCACCAGCAGTTCCCCGGGACTAGCGGGCCCGTCCTACGAGCAGTACTTC. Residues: CATSSSPGLAGPSYEQYF.

The CDR3 region has the DNA TGTGCCAGCAGCCTCTGGGGCGATTCTAGCACAGATACGCAGTATTTT. It codes for CASSLWGDSSTDTQYF. The chain has TRBV7-9 and TRBJ2-3, with D perhaps matching TRBD1 (5 bases). V was pared by 5 bases and J by 0 bases, with 15 bases between. The CDR3 spans 16 residues. Germline values: CDR1 SEHNR, CDR2 FQNEAQ (reference sequence).

This CDR3 is CSVFKGGGRASTDTQYF. The CDR3, as DNA: TGCAGCGTATTCAAAGGTGGTGGGAGGGCGAGCACAGATACGCAGTATTTT. This chain uses TRBV29-1 with TRBJ2-3; TRBD2 matches 7 bases. CDR3 length equals 17 residues. Losses at the gene ends were 6 bases for V and 0 bases for J; bases not matched to a gene: 15. Germline V gene data show CDR1 as SQVTM and CDR2 as ANQGSEA.

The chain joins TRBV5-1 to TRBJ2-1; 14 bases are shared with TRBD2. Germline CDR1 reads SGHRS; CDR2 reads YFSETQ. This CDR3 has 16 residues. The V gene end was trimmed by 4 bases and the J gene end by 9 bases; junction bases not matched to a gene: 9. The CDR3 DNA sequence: TGCGCCAGCAGCGTGATAAGGACTAGCGGGAGGCCTGAGCAGTTCTTC. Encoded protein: CASSVIRTSGRPEQFF.

This chain's CDR3 is CASSLPPSREQYF. The CDR3, as DNA: TGTGCCAGCAGCTTGCCCCCTTCTCGGGAGCAGTACTTC. The chain joins TRBV5-6 to TRBJ2-7; D is undetermined. CDR3 length equals 13 residues. The V and J ends lost 1 base and 7 bases respectively, with 12 bases between them. Germline CDR1 reads SGHDT; CDR2 reads YYEEEE.

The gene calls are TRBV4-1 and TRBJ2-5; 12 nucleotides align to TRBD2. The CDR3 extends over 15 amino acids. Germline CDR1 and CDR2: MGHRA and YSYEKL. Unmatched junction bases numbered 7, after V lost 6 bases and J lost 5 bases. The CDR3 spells CASRGPGLAGETQYF. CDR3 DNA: TGCGCCAGCAGAGGACCGGGACTAGCGGGTGAGACCCAGTACTTC.

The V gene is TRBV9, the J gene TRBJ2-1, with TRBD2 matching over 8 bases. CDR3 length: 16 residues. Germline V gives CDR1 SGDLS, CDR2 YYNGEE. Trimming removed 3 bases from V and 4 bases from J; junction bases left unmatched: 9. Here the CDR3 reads CASSGPGGRMYNEQFF. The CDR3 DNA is TGTGCCAGCAGCGGACCAGGCGGGAGGATGTACAATGAGCAGTTCTTC.

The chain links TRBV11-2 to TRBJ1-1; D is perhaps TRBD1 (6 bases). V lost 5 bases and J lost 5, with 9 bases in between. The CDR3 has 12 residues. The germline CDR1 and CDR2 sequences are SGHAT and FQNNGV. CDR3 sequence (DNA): TGTGCCAGCAGCGAAGGGGGTACTGAAGCTTTCTTT. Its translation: CASSEGGTEAFF.

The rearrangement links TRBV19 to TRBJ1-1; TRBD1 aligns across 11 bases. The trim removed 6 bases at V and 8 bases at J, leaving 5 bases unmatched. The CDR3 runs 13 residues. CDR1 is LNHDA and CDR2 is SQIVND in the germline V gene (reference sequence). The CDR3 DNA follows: TGTGCCAGTAGCCTGGACAGGGGGCGCGAAGCTTTCTTT. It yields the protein CASSLDRGREAFF. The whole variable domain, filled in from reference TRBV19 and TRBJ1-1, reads DGGITQSPKYLFRKEGQNVTLSCEQNLNHDAMYWYRQDPGQGLRLIYYSQIVNDFQKGDIAEGYSVSREKKESFPLTVTSAQKNPTAFYLCASSLDRGREAFFGQGTRLTVV.

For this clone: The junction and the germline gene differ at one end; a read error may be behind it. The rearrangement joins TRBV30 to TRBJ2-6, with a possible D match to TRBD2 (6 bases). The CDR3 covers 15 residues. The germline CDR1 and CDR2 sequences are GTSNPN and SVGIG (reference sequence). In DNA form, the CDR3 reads TGTGCCGGGAGTGTTGGAGGGGCTGGGGCCAACGTCCTGACTTTC. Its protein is CAGSVGGAGANVLTF.

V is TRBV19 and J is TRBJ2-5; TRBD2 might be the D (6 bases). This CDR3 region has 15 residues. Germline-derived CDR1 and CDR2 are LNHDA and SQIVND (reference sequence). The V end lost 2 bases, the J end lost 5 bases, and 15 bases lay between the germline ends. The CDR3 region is CASSIRGSGGETQYF. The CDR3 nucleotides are TGTGCCAGTAGTATACGAGGGAGCGGAGGGGAGACCCAGTACTTC.

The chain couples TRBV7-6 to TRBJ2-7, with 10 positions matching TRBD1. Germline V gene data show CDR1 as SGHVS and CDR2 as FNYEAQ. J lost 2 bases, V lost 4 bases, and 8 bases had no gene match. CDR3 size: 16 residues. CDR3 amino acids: CASSSLPGQGTYEQYF. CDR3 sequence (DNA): TGTGCCAGCAGCTCCCTACCGGGACAGGGGACCTACGAGCAGTACTTC. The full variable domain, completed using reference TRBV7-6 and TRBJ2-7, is GAGVSQSPRYKVTKRGQDVALRCDPISGHVSLYWYRQALGQGPEFLTYFNYEAQQDKSGLPNDRFSAERPEGSISTLTIQRTEQRDSAMYRCASSSLPGQGTYEQYFGPGTRLTVT.

CDR3 sequence reads: CASGRGEQFF. DNA for the CDR3: TGTGCCAGCGGCCGGGGTGAGCAGTTCTTC. The chain uses TRBV6-5 and TRBJ2-1; the D gene is possibly TRBD2 (5 bases). The CDR3 loop spans 10 amino acids. The germline gives CDR1 MNHEY, CDR2 SVGAGI. Trimming removed 8 bases at V and 9 bases at J, with 8 bases between.

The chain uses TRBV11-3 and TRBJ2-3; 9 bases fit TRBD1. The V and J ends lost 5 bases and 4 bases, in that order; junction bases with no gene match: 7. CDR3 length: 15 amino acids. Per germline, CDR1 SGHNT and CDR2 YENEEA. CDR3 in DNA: TGTGCCAGCAGCATAGGACAGGGGACGGCAGATACGCAGTATTTT. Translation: CASSIGQGTADTQYF.

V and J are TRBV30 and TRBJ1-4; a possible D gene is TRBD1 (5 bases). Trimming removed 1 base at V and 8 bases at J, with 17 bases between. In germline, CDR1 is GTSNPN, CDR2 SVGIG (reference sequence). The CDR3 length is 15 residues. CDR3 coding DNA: TGTGCCTGGAGTGCCCTCCGCGGGGCCGGGGAAAAACTGTTTTTT. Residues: CAWSALRGAGEKLFF.